The 18 T cell receptor beta chains in this list originate from one sample, sequenced in a study. From the 5' RACE reads, TCRdb called clonotypes with MiXCR, one entry per CDR3 protein. The sample holds tens of thousands of distinct CDR3 sequences, about 29% seen once. Sample: tumor-infiltrating memory CD4+ T cells sorted from the breast tumor. Sample subset: memory CD4+ T cells, CD4+CD45RO+CD25-. These receptors were obtained from a female donor with breast cancer.

In its sample, this clonotype is medium-sized. V usage is TRBV6-2 or TRBV6-3 and J usage is TRBJ2-7; a weak D match, TRBD2 (6 bases). This CDR3 comprises 14 residues. The germline gives CDR1 MNHEY, CDR2 SVGEGT. V lost 10 bases and J lost 2, with 18 bases in between. The CDR3: CATNGGDSTYEQYF. DNA for the CDR3: TGTGCCACCAACGGTGGGGACTCCACCTACGAGCAGTACTTC.

In nucleotides, the CDR3 is TGCGCCAGCAGCCAATTTACTTCTATCCTTCTTACCGGGGAGCTGTTTTTT. Translation: CASSQFTSILLTGELFF. This rearrangement joins TRBV4-1 to TRBJ2-2; D not resolved. There are 17 residues in the CDR3. Germline V gene sequence: CDR1 MGHRA, CDR2 YSYEKL. The V end was cut by 2 bases, the J end by 5 bases, with 18 bases between.

This clonotype was detected only a few times. The J gene is TRBJ2-3, the V gene TRBV7-9, with D tentatively TRBD2 (5 bases). The length of the CDR3 is 15 residues. The ends were cut back, 5 bases at V and 2 bases at J, with 14 bases in the middle. Germline CDR1 reads SEHNR; CDR2 reads FQNEAQ (reference sequence). CDR3 sequence (DNA): TGTGCCAGCAGCCCCACCGGGATTGACACAGATACGCAGTATTTT. Encoded protein: CASSPTGIDTDTQYF.

This clonotype came up a few times. The chain is built from TRBV12-3 or TRBV12-4 and TRBJ2-3; D is unresolved. Trimming left V 5 bases short and J 2 bases short, with 11 bases between. The CDR3 covers 14 residues. As DNA, the CDR3 is TGTGCCAGCAGTACAAACTTGTACACAGATACGCAGTATTTT. This encodes CASSTNLYTDTQYF.

The V call is TRBV7-9, the J call TRBJ2-1, with 10 bases fitting TRBD1. Trimming took 2 bases from V and 7 from J; bases not matched to a gene: 5. Germline V CDR1 and CDR2: SEHNR, FQNEAQ (reference sequence). There are 15 residues in the CDR3. The CDR3 loop reads CASSLSRQGANEQFF. DNA of the CDR3: TGTGCCAGCAGCTTATCCCGACAGGGGGCTAATGAGCAGTTCTTC.

The rearrangement links TRBV20-1 to TRBJ1-5; D not certain. There are 12 residues in the CDR3. Germline CDR1 DFQATT, CDR2 SNEGSKA (reference sequence). Trimming took off 4 bases at V and 0 bases at J, with 4 bases between the two ends. The CDR3 here is CSAINSNQPQHF. CDR3 sequence (DNA): TGCAGTGCTATAAATAGCAATCAGCCCCAGCATTTT.

Regarding this clonotype: A much larger clone is a single base away; this may be a read error. This chain links TRBV5-1 with TRBJ2-1; D not resolved. This CDR3 has 13 amino acids. Germline CDR1 and CDR2: SGHRS and YFSETQ. The V and J ends lost 0 bases and 7 bases respectively, with 8 bases between them. The CDR3 DNA reads as TGCGCCAGCAGCTTGGGGAGTGTAAATGAGCAGTTCTTC. It specifies CASSLGSVNEQFF.

This sequence joins TRBV3-1 and TRBJ2-5; D is unclear. Germline V gene sequence: CDR1 LGHDT, CDR2 YNNKEL (reference sequence). Trimming took off 1 base at V and 4 bases at J, with 4 bases between the two ends. The length of the CDR3 is 12 residues. The CDR3 reads CASSQGGETQYF. CDR3 DNA: TGTGCCAGCAGCCAAGGGGGAGAGACCCAGTACTTC.

In its sample, this clonotype was seen a few times. The chain has TRBV20-1 and TRBJ2-6; possible D gene TRBD1, 5 bases. CDR3 size: 12 residues. The V end lost 5 bases, the J end lost 8 bases, and 10 bases lay between the germline ends. Germline V gives CDR1 DFQATT, CDR2 SNEGSKA (reference sequence). The CDR3 here is CSAHQGSNVLTF. The CDR3 coding sequence is TGCAGTGCTCATCAGGGTTCCAACGTCCTGACTTTC.

In regard to this clonotype: A read error may produce the germline difference seen at one junction end. V is TRBV4-1 and J is TRBJ2-2; maybe TRBD1 (6 bases). The germline V gene encodes CDR1 MGHRA and CDR2 YSYEKL. The CDR3 totals 16 residues. The CDR3 DNA reads as TGCGCCAGCGGCCAGACCCGGACAGTTTCAGCCGGGGAGCTGTTTTTT. As protein: CASGQTRTVSAGELFF.

Turning to this clonotype: Compared with germline, one end of the junction differs, possibly owing to a read error. The genes are TRBV7-2 and TRBJ2-7; D unresolved. The length of the CDR3 is 13 residues. Per germline, CDR1 SGHTA and CDR2 FQGNSA. In DNA form, the CDR3 reads TGTGCCAGCAGCCCGCAATCCTCCTACGGGCAGTACTTC. As protein: CASSPQSSYGQYF. The full variable domain, rest sourced from reference TRBV7-2 and TRBJ2-7, is GAGVSQSPSNKVTEKGKDVELRCDPISGHTALYWYRQSLGQGLEFLIYFQGNSAPDKSGLPSDRFSAERTGGSVSTLTIQRTQQEDSAVYLCASSPQSSYGQYFGPGTRLTVT.

This clonotype has more than one count but fewer than ten. The genes are TRBV6-1 and TRBJ2-1; D is uncertain. The CDR3 has 16 residues. The V end was cut by 6 bases, the J end by 5 bases, with 20 bases between. Per germline, CDR1 MNHNS and CDR2 SASEGT. CDR3 coding DNA: TGTGCCAGCAGCTCCTCTCTAGGGCCCCTTAACAATGAGCAGTTCTTC. This translates into CASSSSLGPLNNEQFF.

This chain links TRBV4-1 with TRBJ2-1; D tentatively reads TRBD1 or TRBD2 (5 bases each). This CDR3 has 14 amino acids. Germline V lookup: CDR1 MGHRA, CDR2 YSYEKL. V shed 0 bases and J shed 10 bases, with 13 bases lying between them. CDR3 nucleotide sequence: TGCGCCAGCAGCCAAGATGGGGGATACAGGGAGCAGTTCTTC. Translating gives CASSQDGGYREQFF.

The chain has TRBV5-1 and TRBJ2-4; D is ambiguous. The germline V gene encodes CDR1 SGHRS and CDR2 YFSETQ. V gave up 4 bases and J gave up 2 bases, with 7 bases separating them. The CDR3 loop spans 13 amino acids. CDR3 sequence reads: CASSPETKNIQYF. CDR3 nucleotides: TGCGCCAGCAGCCCTGAAACCAAAAACATTCAGTACTTC. Complete variable domain (other parts from reference TRBV5-1 and TRBJ2-4): KAGVTQTPRYLIKTRGQQVTLSCSPISGHRSVSWYQQTPGQGLQFLFEYFSETQRNKGNFPGRFSGRQFSNSRSEMNVSTLELGDSALYLCASSPETKNIQYFGAGTRLSVL.

The rearrangement joins TRBV20-1 to TRBJ1-6; D perhaps matches TRBD1 (6 bases). Germline-derived CDR1 and CDR2 are DFQATT and SNEGSKA (reference sequence). This CDR3 has 16 residues. V was pared by 5 bases and J by 2 bases, with 16 bases between. CDR3 coding DNA: TGCAGTGCTCCTAAGGGCGAGGGGGCCTATAATTCACCCCTCCACTTT. It encodes CSAPKGEGAYNSPLHF.

This clonotype was seen only a few times. The genes are TRBV20-1 and TRBJ2-5; maybe TRBD2 (6 bases). The CDR3 has 14 amino acids. Germline assignment: CDR1 DFQATT and CDR2 SNEGSKA (reference sequence). V was pared by 5 bases and J by 3 bases, with 16 bases between. The CDR3 sequence is CSAGPAGRKETQYF. CDR3 sequence (DNA): TGCAGTGCTGGACCAGCGGGTAGGAAAGAGACCCAGTACTTC.

The chain links TRBV15 to TRBJ2-7, with D possibly being TRBD1 (7 bases). This CDR3 region has 14 residues. V was shortened by 0 bases and J by 6 bases, with 12 bases between the two germline ends. The V gene's germline CDR1 is LNHNV and CDR2 YYDKDF (reference sequence). CDR3 protein: CATSRDRRGPEQYF. The CDR3 nucleotides are TGTGCCACCAGCAGAGATCGGAGGGGGCCCGAGCAGTACTTC.

This clonotype turned up a few times. The gene calls are TRBV28 and TRBJ1-4; the D gene is possibly TRBD1 (5 bases). Germline lookup yields CDR1 MDHEN and CDR2 SYDVKM. Trimming took 4 bases from V and 8 from J, leaving 14 bases between them. CDR3 length: 14 residues. CDR3 DNA: TGTGCCAGCAGTTCACGACAGATTCGGGAAAAACTGTTTTTT. This codes for CASSSRQIREKLFF.